Presented here are 5 T cell receptor beta chains from one specimen sequenced in a study of blood T cell repertoires in COVID-19. Sequencing used immunoSEQ multiplex PCR; TCRdb keeps in-frame clones, though not all of them. Of over 150,000 clones listed, roughly 85% were seen once; the top ten hold about 6.3%. Sequencing input: PBMCs or T cells enriched from blood (not recorded which). The receptors shown here come from a man aged 40-49 years who had recovered from COVID-19.

The chain employs TRBV19 and TRBJ1-1; D gene ambiguous. This CDR3 is 12 amino acids long. Trimming removed 9 bases from V and 6 bases from J, with 14 bases in between. The germline gives CDR1 LNHDA, CDR2 SQIVND (reference sequence). Here the CDR3 DNA reads TGTGCCAGCGGGTCATCCGGCCCTGAAGCTTTCTTT. Translated: CASGSSGPEAFF.

There are a few counts of this clone. The genes are TRBV7-3 and TRBJ1-1; possible D gene TRBD1, 5 bases. V was shortened by 1 base and J by 5 bases, with 11 bases between the two germline ends. The CDR3 is made up of 14 amino acids. Germline assignment: CDR1 SGHTA and CDR2 FQGTGA. The CDR3 DNA sequence: TGTGCCAGCAGCTTAAGGGGCAGGGCAACTGAAGCTTTCTTT. It translates to CASSLRGRATEAFF. The variable domain in full, completed from reference TRBV7-3 and TRBJ1-1, reads GAGVSQTPSNKVTEKGKYVELRCDPISGHTALYWYRQSLGQGPEFLIYFQGTGAADDSGLPNDRFFAVRPEGSVSTLKIQRTERGDSAVYLCASSLRGRATEAFFGQGTRLTVV.

J is TRBJ1-2 and V is TRBV10-3; tentative D call: TRBD1 (5 bases). Trimming took off 0 bases at V and 8 bases at J, with 16 bases between the two ends. Germline lookup yields CDR1 ENHRY and CDR2 SYGVKD. The CDR3 sequence is 15 residues long. CDR3 residues: CAISESAGVEKGYTF. CDR3 DNA sequence: TGTGCCATCAGTGAGTCAGCGGGGGTCGAAAAGGGCTACACCTTC.

A single count supports this clone. The chain has TRBV10-2 and TRBJ2-2; 7 bases line up with TRBD1. V shed 5 bases, J shed 8 bases, and the junction held 8 bases outside the gene matches. Germline CDR1 reads WSHSY; CDR2 reads SAAADI. The CDR3 spans 14 residues. The CDR3 sequence: CASSTQGGPGELFF. The DNA of the CDR3 is TGCGCCAGCAGTACCCAAGGGGGCCCGGGGGAGCTGTTTTTT.

The rearrangement joins TRBV5-4 to TRBJ2-5, with a weak D call TRBD1 (6 bases). The CDR3 totals 14 residues. V lost 4 bases and J 0 bases, leaving 10 bases between the germline ends. Germline CDR1 is SGHNT and CDR2 is YYREEE (reference sequence). This CDR3 is CASSVRDNQETQYF. CDR3 sequence (DNA): TGTGCCAGCAGCGTCCGGGACAACCAAGAGACCCAGTACTTC.